This TCR beta chain appears in the sequencing data of a study of T cell changes during pregnancy in multiple sclerosis. There are a few counts of this clone. The CDR3 totals 17 residues. In germline, CDR1 is MDHEN, CDR2 SYDVKM. The germline V and J ends were trimmed by 3 bases and 2 bases, with 19 bases remaining between them. Clones were read by immunoSEQ multiplex PCR, and TCRdb kept only the in-frame ones, dropping some. The repertoire holds tens of thousands of clones, with about 94% as singletons. This chain connects TRBV28 to TRBJ2-5; possible D gene TRBD1, 6 bases. The sequence was collected from a female donor in good health, enrolled as a control in a pregnancy study. The source was peripheral blood, collected in the second trimester of pregnancy. CDR3 sequence (DNA): TGTGCCAGCAGTTTTGGGCTTTTCCGGGACAAGCAAGAGACCCAGTACTTC. Translating gives CASSFGLFRDKQETQYF.